This T cell receptor (beta chain) emerged from a study of spatial heterogeneity in lung cancer. Notes on the study in general: Among blood samples, ubiquitous expanded tumor TCRs appeared more at resection than at follow-up.

The V segment lost 4 bases and the J segment 4 bases; nucleotides outside the gene matches: 5. This CDR3 has 15 residues. From germline, CDR1 is SGHTA and CDR2 FQGNSA. Every TCR cDNA molecule bore its own unique molecular identifier. TCRdb itself ran the 5' RACE reads through MiXCR, one entry per CDR3 protein. Of 65,000 to 85,000 distinct CDR3 sequences listed, under 25% are singletons. This clonotype was seen at least ten times. Its cognate antigen is unknown. Stated time point: sample taken at primary tumor resection. Unsorted whole RNA from tumor, nontumor lung or frozen PBMC underwent sequencing. The donor group consisted of around 77 patients who had untreated, early-stage non-small cell lung cancer.

The sequence was collected from a male donor with early-stage non-small cell lung cancer. The chain has TRBV7-2 and TRBJ1-5; TRBD1 agrees at 9 bases. The specimen was PBMCs, collected at surgery. CDR3 coding DNA: TGTGCCAGCAGCTCACACGGGACAGGGAATCAGCCCCAGCATTTT. Encoded protein: CASSSHGTGNQPQHF.